This TCR beta chain was captured in a study of T cells in Graves' hyperthyroidism and ophthalmopathy. Regarding the study as a whole: Ophthalmopathy onset followed model prediction by a median around 6.9 months.

Germline CDR1 LNHDA, CDR2 SQIVND (reference sequence). The length of the CDR3 is 21 residues. Trimming removed 5 bases from V and 2 bases from J; junction bases left unmatched: 26. About this clonotype itself: Its antigen is unidentified.

The CDR3 regions of TCR beta were amplified from RNA transcripts. Initially, a first-round RT-PCR of the TCR CDR3 employed the HTBI primer set. Each CDR3 protein gets one entry after TCRdb re-called the multiplex PCR reads with MiXCR. Of roughly 380,000 distinct CDR3 sequences listed, roughly 13% are singletons. A lack of ophthalmopathy progression within 18 months defined stable Graves' hyperthyroidism. Patients were excluded because of uncontrolled infection, other autoimmune disease, pregnancy or lactation. Fresh peripheral blood, around 9.2 ml of it, supplied the PBMCs. The TCR sequence derives from a woman aged 18-35 years with Graves' hyperthyroidism. The material sequenced was blood. This chain joins TRBV19 and TRBJ1-1, with 7 nucleotides matching TRBD1. CDR3 amino acids: CASSSTLSGQLGALGNTEAFF. CDR3 in DNA: TGTGCCAGTAGTTCCACGCTCTCGGGACAGCTTGGGGCGTTAGGTAACACTGAAGCTTTCTTT.